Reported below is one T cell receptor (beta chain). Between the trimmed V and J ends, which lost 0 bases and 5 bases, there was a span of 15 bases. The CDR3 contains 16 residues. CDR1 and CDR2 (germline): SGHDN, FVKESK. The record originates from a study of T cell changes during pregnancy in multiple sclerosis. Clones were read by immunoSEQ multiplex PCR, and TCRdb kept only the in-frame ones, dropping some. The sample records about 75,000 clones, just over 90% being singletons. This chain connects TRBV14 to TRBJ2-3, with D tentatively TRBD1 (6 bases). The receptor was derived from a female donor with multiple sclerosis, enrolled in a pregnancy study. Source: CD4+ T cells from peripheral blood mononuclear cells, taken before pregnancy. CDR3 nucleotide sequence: TGTGCCAGCAGCCAAGATGGGCAGGGGTTGGAAGATACGCAGTATTTT. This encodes CASSQDGQGLEDTQYF.